This T cell receptor (beta chain) was identified in a study of beta chain features in type 1 diabetes. Overall study context: The patient and healthy donor groups were comparable for age, gender and cell yields. Findings and limits, study-wide: A pattern of fewer insertions and more deletions at VDJ junctions was seen in type 1 diabetes patients.

Reverse transcribing all isolated RNA meant expressed TCRB transcripts were sequenced. About 3.6 million reads on average were seen across naive, central memory and regulatory T cell samples. Generated by immunoSEQ multiplex PCR, the TCRdb table keeps only in-frame clones and is missing some. Of 860,000 or so clones in the sample, roughly 16% were seen once. V was shortened by 2 bases and J by 0 bases, with 12 bases between the two germline ends. Germline V lookup: CDR1 MNHNS, CDR2 SASEGT. The CDR3 is 16 residues long. Sorting gave populations that all exceeded 95% purity. Comments on this clone: No antigen is known for it.

The sample comprised naive CD4+ T cells from blood. The rearrangement joins TRBV6-1 to TRBJ2-3; D is unclear. The TCR originated in a woman aged 18-29 years in good health. The CDR3 region has the DNA TGTGCCAGCAGTGAAACGTTTTGGTGGAGCACAGATACGCAGTATTTT. Translating it yields CASSETFWWSTDTQYF.